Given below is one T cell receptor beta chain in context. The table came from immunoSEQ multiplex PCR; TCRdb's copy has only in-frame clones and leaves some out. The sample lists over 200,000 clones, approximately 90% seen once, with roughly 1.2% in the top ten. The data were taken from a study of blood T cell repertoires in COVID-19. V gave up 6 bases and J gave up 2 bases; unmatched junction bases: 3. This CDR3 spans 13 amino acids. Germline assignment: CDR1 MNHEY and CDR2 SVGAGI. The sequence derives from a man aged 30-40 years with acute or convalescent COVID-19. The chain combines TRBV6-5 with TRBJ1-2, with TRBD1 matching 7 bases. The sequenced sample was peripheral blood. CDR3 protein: CASRGTDNYGYTF. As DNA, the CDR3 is TGTGCCAGCAGGGGGACAGACAACTATGGCTACACCTTC.